This TCR beta chain stems from a study of T cell changes during pregnancy in multiple sclerosis. The CDR3 runs to 15 residues. V lost 5 bases, J lost 2 bases, and 13 bases lay in between. Germline V CDR1 and CDR2: LNHDA, SQIVND (reference sequence). The assay was immunoSEQ multiplex PCR, and TCRdb's table has in-frame clones only and misses some. Among about 130,000 clones, less than 97% were seen once, and the ten largest hold over 0.35%. The source was peripheral blood, collected after pregnancy. The chain joins TRBV19 to TRBJ1-5; D not certain. The TCR comes from a female donor with multiple sclerosis, enrolled in a pregnancy study. The CDR3 coding sequence is TGTGCCAGTAGTGCCATTCGGGAAGGCAATCAGCCCCAGCATTTT. Translated, it gives CASSAIREGNQPQHF.